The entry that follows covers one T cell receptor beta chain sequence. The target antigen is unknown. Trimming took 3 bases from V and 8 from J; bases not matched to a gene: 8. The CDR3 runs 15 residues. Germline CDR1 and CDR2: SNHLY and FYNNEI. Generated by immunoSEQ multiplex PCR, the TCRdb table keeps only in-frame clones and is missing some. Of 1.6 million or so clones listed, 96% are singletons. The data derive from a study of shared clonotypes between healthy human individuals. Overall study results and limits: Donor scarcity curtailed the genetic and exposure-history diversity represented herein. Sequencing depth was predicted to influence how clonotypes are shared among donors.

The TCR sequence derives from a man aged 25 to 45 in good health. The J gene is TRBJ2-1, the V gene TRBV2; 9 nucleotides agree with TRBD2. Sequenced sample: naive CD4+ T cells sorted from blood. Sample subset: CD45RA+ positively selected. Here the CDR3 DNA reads TGTGCCAGCAGTGATAGAGTAGCGGGAGACGATGAGCAGTTCTTC. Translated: CASSDRVAGDDEQFF.